This T cell receptor beta chain was found in a study of vaccination effects on CD4 cells after COVID-19. The repertoire was sequenced with immunoSEQ multiplex PCR; TCRdb's copy has only in-frame clones and lacks some. In the table there are tens of thousands of clones, around three quarters of which are singletons. General study findings and limits: Infection-derived and vaccine-derived clones contracted markedly late after vaccination.

The CDR3 loop spans 14 amino acids. V lost 5 bases to trimming and J lost 3 bases, with 13 bases between them. CDR1 is GTSNPN, CDR2 SVGIG, per germline (reference sequence). Worth noting for this clone: Its cognate antigen is unknown.

ViraFEST assay sequencing came after antigen-specific CD4+ T cells were expanded with viral peptide pools. CD4+ T cell isolation took place after approximately ten days of culture. Two doses of BNT162b2 or mRNA-1273 vaccine were administered to participants. This receptor was identified in a human donor who received a COVID-19 vaccine. The chain has TRBV30 and TRBJ2-2; D is unresolved. Here the sequenced sample was CD4+ T cells from PBMCs cultured with HCoV-229E spike peptides, taken after COVID-19 vaccination. The CDR3 bases are TGTGCCTGGTCTGGCAGCTTGTACACCGGGGAGCTGTTTTTT. As protein: CAWSGSLYTGELFF.